Listed below are T cell receptor beta chains from one sample, sequenced in a study of blood T cell repertoires in COVID-19. The data were produced by immunoSEQ multiplex PCR, yet TCRdb's version contains in-frame clones alone and is incomplete. This table holds about 49,000 clones, 81% found once. Sequenced material: peripheral blood. The receptors come from a woman over 75 with COVID-19, enrolled during active disease. CDR3s leave out the opening cysteine and the closing phenylalanine or tryptophan. Each record gives: J gene, D gene, V gene, CDR3 protein. A D gene is named only where the DNA matches it firmly.

J gene: TRBJ1-5
D gene: .
V gene: TRBV7-8
CDR3 protein: ASSLGGHSGNQPQH

J gene: TRBJ2-2
D gene: TRBD1
V gene: TRBV19
CDR3 protein: ASSIPGGTGELF

J gene: TRBJ2-7
D gene: .
V gene: TRBV7-6
CDR3 protein: ASSLATRGAYEQY

J gene: TRBJ1-3
D gene: .
V gene: TRBV15
CDR3 protein: ATSRDWVTGEVF

J gene: TRBJ2-3
D gene: TRBD2
V gene: TRBV5-1
CDR3 protein: ASSLPTSSSGRRTDTQY

J gene: TRBJ1-3
D gene: TRBD1
V gene: TRBV19
CDR3 protein: ASSEGQPGNTIY

J gene: TRBJ2-7
D gene: .
V gene: TRBV7-2
CDR3 protein: ASSPGTGVSYEQY

J gene: TRBJ2-1
D gene: TRBD1
V gene: TRBV3-1/TRBV3-2
CDR3 protein: ASSQDGQGAGNEQF

J gene: TRBJ1-4
D gene: .
V gene: TRBV7-6
CDR3 protein: ASSPEVGKELF

J gene: TRBJ2-5
D gene: TRBD2
V gene: TRBV7-3
CDR3 protein: ASSLMGLGQETQY

J gene: TRBJ2-3
D gene: .
V gene: TRBV27
CDR3 protein: ASSLSRDNTQY

J gene: TRBJ2-5
D gene: .
V gene: TRBV5-4
CDR3 protein: ASSFRRNEETQY

J gene: TRBJ2-2
D gene: .
V gene: TRBV7-7
CDR3 protein: ASSPQGGNTGELF

J gene: TRBJ1-5
D gene: .
V gene: TRBV6-5
CDR3 protein: ASSYSGISNQPQH

J gene: TRBJ2-7
D gene: TRBD1
V gene: TRBV12-3/TRBV12-4
CDR3 protein: ASSIQGTAEQY

J gene: TRBJ2-1
D gene: .
V gene: TRBV7-9
CDR3 protein: ASSHTSGDEQF

J gene: TRBJ2-5
D gene: .
V gene: TRBV19
CDR3 protein: ASSSLEAGPEETQY

J gene: TRBJ2-4
D gene: TRBD1
V gene: TRBV10-3
CDR3 protein: AISGQGNLDIQY

J gene: TRBJ1-4
D gene: TRBD1
V gene: TRBV7-8
CDR3 protein: ASSLVTGTYPEKLF

J gene: TRBJ2-7
D gene: TRBD1
V gene: TRBV28
CDR3 protein: ASSPPDRGESSYEQY

J gene: TRBJ2-5
D gene: .
V gene: TRBV30
CDR3 protein: AWSVVIGRGRLQTQY

J gene: TRBJ2-1
D gene: TRBD1
V gene: TRBV20-1
CDR3 protein: SASTGQGYNEQF

J gene: TRBJ2-3
D gene: .
V gene: TRBV7-9
CDR3 protein: ASMLNRAGTQY

J gene: TRBJ2-3
D gene: .
V gene: TRBV7-9
CDR3 protein: ASSLFGGAVTDTQY

J gene: TRBJ1-1
D gene: .
V gene: TRBV7-8
CDR3 protein: ASSLGSGGKTEAF

J gene: TRBJ1-6
D gene: TRBD1
V gene: TRBV6-5
CDR3 protein: ASSPGTGHSPLH

J gene: TRBJ2-1
D gene: TRBD2
V gene: TRBV19
CDR3 protein: ASSIDDYDREGLAGVYNEQF

J gene: TRBJ2-4
D gene: TRBD1
V gene: TRBV7-2
CDR3 protein: ASSAGTGGYENIQY

J gene: TRBJ2-2
D gene: TRBD2
V gene: TRBV28
CDR3 protein: ASSNRGGIYQTNTGELF

J gene: TRBJ1-5
D gene: .
V gene: TRBV30
CDR3 protein: AWSLQEYNRPQH

J gene: TRBJ2-7
D gene: TRBD2
V gene: TRBV5-1
CDR3 protein: ASSLGSGRPGVDEQY

J gene: TRBJ1-5
D gene: .
V gene: TRBV28
CDR3 protein: ASSLAGGYSNQPQH

J gene: TRBJ1-1
D gene: .
V gene: TRBV7-9
CDR3 protein: ASSPRMGREYTEAF

J gene: TRBJ2-2
D gene: TRBD2
V gene: TRBV30
CDR3 protein: ASSRVAGATGELF

J gene: TRBJ1-1
D gene: TRBD1
V gene: TRBV5-1
CDR3 protein: ASSWDRAGVMNTEAF

J gene: TRBJ2-7
D gene: TRBD2
V gene: TRBV7-2
CDR3 protein: ASSLGGTSGSNV